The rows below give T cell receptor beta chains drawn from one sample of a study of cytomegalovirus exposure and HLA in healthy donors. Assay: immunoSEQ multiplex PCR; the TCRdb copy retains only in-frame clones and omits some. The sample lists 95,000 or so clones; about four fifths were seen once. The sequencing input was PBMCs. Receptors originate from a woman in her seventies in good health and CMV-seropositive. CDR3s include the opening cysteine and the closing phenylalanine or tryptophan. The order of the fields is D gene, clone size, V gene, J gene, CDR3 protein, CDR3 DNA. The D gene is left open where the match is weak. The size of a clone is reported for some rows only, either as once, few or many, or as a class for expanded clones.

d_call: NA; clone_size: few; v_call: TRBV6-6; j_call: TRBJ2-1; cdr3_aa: CASSRGLSSYNEQFF; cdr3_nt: TGTGCCAGCAGTAGGGGACTGAGCTCCTACAATGAGCAGTTCTTC
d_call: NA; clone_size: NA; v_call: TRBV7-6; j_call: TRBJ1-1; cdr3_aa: CASSLDPGGNTEAFF; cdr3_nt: TGTGCCAGCAGCTTGGATCCCGGCGGGAACACTGAAGCTTTCTTT
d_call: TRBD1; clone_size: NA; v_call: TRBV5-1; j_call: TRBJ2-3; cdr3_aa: CASSAGTGSIDTQYF; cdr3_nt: TGCGCCAGCAGCGCCGGGACAGGGTCGATAGATACGCAGTATTTT
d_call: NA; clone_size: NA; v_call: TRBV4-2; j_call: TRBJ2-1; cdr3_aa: CASSQTWGGADNEQFF; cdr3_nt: TGTGCCAGCAGCCAAACATGGGGCGGGGCGGACAATGAGCAGTTCTTC
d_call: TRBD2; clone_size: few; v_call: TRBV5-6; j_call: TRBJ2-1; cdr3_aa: CASSLILAGGPRSYNEQFF; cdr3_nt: TGTGCCAGCAGCCTTATACTAGCGGGAGGGCCCCGCTCCTACAATGAGCAGTTCTTC
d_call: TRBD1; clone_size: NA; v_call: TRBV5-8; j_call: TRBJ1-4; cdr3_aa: CASSPTDRGRGKLFF; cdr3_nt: TGTGCCAGCAGCCCTACCGACAGGGGGCGAGGAAAACTGTTTTTT
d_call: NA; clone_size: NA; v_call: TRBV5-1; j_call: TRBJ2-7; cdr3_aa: CASSQTGTQISYEQYF; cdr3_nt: TGCGCCAGCAGTCAAACCGGGACACAAATTTCCTACGAGCAGTACTTC
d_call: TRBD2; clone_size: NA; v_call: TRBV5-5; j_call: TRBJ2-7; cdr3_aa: CASSWLAGGGYEQYF; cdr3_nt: TGTGCCAGCAGCTGGCTAGCGGGAGGGGGCTACGAGCAGTACTTC
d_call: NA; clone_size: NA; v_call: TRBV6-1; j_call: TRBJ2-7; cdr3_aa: CASGGAPSYEQYF; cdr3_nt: TGTGCCAGCGGAGGGGCCCCGTCCTACGAGCAGTACTTC
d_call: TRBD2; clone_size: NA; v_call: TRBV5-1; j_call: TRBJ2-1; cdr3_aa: CASSPTSGIYNEQFF; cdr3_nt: TGCGCCAGCAGCCCCACTAGCGGGATCTACAATGAGCAGTTCTTC
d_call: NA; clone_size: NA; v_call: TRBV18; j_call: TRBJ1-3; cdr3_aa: CASSPQGFSGNTIYF; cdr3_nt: TGTGCCAGCTCACCGCAGGGGTTCTCTGGAAACACCATATATTTT
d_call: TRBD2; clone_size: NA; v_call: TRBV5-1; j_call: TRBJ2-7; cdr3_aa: CASSGGTSETYEQYF; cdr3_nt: TGCGCCAGCAGCGGGGGGACTAGCGAAACCTACGAGCAGTACTTC
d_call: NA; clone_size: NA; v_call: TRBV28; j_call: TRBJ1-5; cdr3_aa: CASSRGGPNQPQHF; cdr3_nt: TGTGCCAGCAGTCGCGGGGGTCCAAATCAGCCCCAGCATTTT
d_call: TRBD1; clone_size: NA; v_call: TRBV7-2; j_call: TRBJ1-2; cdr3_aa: CASSSDRARVYGYTF; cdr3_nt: TGTGCCAGCAGCTCGGACAGGGCCCGTGTCTATGGCTACACCTTC
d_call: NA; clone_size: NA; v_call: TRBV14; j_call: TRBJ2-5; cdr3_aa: CASSQLQGNQETQYF; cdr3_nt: TGTGCCAGCAGCCAGCTCCAGGGAAACCAAGAGACCCAGTACTTC
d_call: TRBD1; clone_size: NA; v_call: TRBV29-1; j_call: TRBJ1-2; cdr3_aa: CSVGDRGPEGATF; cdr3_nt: TGCAGCGTAGGGGACAGGGGGCCCGAGGGGGCCACCTTC
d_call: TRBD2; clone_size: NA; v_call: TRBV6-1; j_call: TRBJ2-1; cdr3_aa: CASSDGTSSYNEQFF; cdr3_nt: TGTGCCAGCAGTGATGGGACTAGTTCCTACAATGAGCAGTTCTTC
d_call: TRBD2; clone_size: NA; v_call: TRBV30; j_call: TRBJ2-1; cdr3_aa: CAWSAGTSGRFEQFF; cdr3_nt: TGTGCCTGGAGTGCCGGGACTAGCGGGAGGTTTGAGCAGTTCTTC
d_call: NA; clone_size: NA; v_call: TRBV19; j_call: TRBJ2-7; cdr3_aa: CASSSGDRYEQYF; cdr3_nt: TGTGCCAGTAGCTCGGGGGACCGCTACGAGCAGTACTTC
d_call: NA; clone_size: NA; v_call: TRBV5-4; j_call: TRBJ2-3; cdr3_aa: CASSPTPGGTDTQYF; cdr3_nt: TGTGCCAGCAGCCCAACCCCCGGAGGCACAGATACGCAGTATTTT
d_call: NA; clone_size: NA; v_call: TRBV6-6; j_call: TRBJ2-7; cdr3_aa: CASSYSGQGYSYEQYF; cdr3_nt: TGTGCCAGCAGTTACTCAGGGCAGGGATACTCCTACGAGCAGTACTTC
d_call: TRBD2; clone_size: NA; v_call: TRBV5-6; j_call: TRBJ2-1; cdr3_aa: CASTLLAGVTGEQFF; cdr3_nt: TGTGCCAGCACCCTCCTAGCGGGAGTAACAGGGGAGCAGTTCTTC
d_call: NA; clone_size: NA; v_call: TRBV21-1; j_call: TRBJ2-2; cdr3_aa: CASSRLGLAGGNGELFF; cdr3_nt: TGTGCCAGCAGCCGACTGGGGCTAGCGGGAGGAAACGGGGAGCTGTTTTTT
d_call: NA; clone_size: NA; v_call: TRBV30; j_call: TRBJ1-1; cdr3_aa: CAWRHSAPLEAFF; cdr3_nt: TGTGCCTGGAGACACAGTGCACCTCTTGAAGCTTTCTTT
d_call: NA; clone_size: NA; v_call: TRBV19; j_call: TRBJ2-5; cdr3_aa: CASSIGTGLRQETQYF; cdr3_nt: TGTGCCAGTAGTATAGGAACGGGACTGCGACAAGAGACCCAGTACTTC
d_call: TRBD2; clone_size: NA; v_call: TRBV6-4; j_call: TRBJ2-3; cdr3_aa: CASSPSVAGGTDTQYF; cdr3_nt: TGTGCCAGCAGCCCCTCGGTAGCGGGGGGCACAGATACGCAGTATTTT
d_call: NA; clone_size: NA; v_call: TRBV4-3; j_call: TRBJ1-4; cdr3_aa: CASSRSTNEKLFF; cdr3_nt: TGCGCCAGCAGCCGCAGTACTAATGAAAAACTGTTTTTT
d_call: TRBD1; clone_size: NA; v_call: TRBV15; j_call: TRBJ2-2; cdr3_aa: CATSGTGAGELFF; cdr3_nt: TGTGCCACCAGCGGTACAGGGGCGGGGGAGCTGTTTTTT
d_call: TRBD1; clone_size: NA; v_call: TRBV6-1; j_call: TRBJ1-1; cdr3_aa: CASSDSPLGQGYTEAFF; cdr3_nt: TGTGCCAGCAGTGATTCCCCCCTCGGACAGGGGTACACTGAAGCTTTCTTT
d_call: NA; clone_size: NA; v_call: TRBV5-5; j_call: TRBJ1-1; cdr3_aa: CASSFEATYYTEAFF; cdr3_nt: TGTGCCAGCAGCTTTGAGGCCACTTATTACACTGAAGCTTTCTTT
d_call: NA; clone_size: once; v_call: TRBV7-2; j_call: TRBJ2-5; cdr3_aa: CASSLVVAGQETQYF; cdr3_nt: TGTGCCAGCAGCTTAGTGGTGGCAGGGCAAGAGACCCAGTACTTC
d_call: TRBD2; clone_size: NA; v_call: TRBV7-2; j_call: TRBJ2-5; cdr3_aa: CASSPSGTNQETQYF; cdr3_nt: TGTGCCAGCAGCCCTAGCGGTACCAACCAAGAGACCCAGTACTTC
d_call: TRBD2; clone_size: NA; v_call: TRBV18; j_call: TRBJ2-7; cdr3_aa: CASSRLAGADEQYF; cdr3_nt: TGTGCCAGCTCGCGACTAGCGGGAGCAGACGAGCAGTACTTC
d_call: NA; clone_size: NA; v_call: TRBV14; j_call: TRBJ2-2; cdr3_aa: CASRLTAYGELFF; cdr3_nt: TGTGCCAGCAGACTTACAGCCTACGGGGAGCTGTTTTTT
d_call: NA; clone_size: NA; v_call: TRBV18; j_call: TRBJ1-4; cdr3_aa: CASSPRQVNEKLFF; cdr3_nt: TGTGCCAGCTCACCACGGCAGGTTAATGAAAAACTGTTTTTT
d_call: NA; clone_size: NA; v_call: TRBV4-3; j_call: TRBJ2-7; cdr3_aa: CASSQRAGPYEQYF; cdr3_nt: TGCGCCAGCAGCCAAAGGGCAGGGCCCTACGAGCAGTACTTC
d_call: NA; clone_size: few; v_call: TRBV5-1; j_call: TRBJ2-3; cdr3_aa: CASSLLGLTDTQYF; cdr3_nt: TGCGCCAGCAGCTTGTTGGGACTCACAGATACGCAGTATTTT
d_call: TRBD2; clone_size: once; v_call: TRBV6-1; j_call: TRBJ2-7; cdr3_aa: CASSVQVTSGSYEQYF; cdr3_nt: TGTGCCAGCAGTGTCCAGGTCACTAGCGGTTCCTACGAGCAGTACTTC
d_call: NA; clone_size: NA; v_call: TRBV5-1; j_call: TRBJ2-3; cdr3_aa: CASSLFALPDTQYF; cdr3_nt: TGCGCCAGCAGCCTTTTCGCGCTCCCAGATACGCAGTATTTT
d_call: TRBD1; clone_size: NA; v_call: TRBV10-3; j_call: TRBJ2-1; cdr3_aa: CAISESGQVYNEQFF; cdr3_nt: TGTGCCATCAGTGAGTCCGGACAGGTATACAATGAGCAGTTCTTC
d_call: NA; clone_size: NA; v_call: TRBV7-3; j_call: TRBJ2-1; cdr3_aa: CASGGTKGNEQFF; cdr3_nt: TGTGCCAGTGGAGGGACGAAAGGGAATGAGCAGTTCTTC
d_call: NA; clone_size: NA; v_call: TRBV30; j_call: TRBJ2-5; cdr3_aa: CAWSAGKETQYF; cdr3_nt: TGTGCCTGGAGTGCGGGGAAAGAGACCCAGTACTTC
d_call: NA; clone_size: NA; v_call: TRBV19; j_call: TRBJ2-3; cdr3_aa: CASSISTTTDTQYF; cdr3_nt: TGTGCCAGTAGTATCTCGACTACCACAGATACGCAGTATTTT
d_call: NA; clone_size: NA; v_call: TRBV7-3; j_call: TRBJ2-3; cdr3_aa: CASSLGASAVPGTQYF; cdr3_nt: TGTGCCAGCAGCTTAGGGGCTAGCGCGGTCCCCGGGACGCAGTATTTT
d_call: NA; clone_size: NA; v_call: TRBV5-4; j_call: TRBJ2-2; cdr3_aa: CASSLPRETGELFF; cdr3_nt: TGTGCCAGCAGCTTGCCTCGGGAGACCGGGGAGCTGTTTTTT
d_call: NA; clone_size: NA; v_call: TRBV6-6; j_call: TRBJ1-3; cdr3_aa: CASSYSDSKGNTIYF; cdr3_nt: TGTGCCAGCAGTTACTCGGACAGCAAGGGAAACACCATATATTTT